These 14 T cell receptor beta chains originate from one sample sequenced in a study of T cell clonality in common variable immunodeficiency. Using immunoSEQ multiplex PCR, the repertoire was profiled, and TCRdb retains in-frame clones only, with some absent. This repertoire holds 30,000 to 40,000 clones, and none appear only once. Source material: peripheral blood mononuclear cells. All receptors derive from a person aged 18 to 70 in good health.

Ten or more counts support this clone. The read gets to within 3 residues of the CDR3 end, and the germline J gene fills in the rest. The V call is TRBV11-2, the J call TRBJ2-7; D gene uncertain. CDR1 and CDR2 (germline): SGHAT, FQNNGV. The CDR3 totals 15 residues. V gave up 5 bases and J gave up 2 bases, with 16 bases separating them. CDR3 bases read: TGTGCCAGCAGCCGGTTCTCGACGGGTACCTACGAG. Translation gives CASSRFSTGTYE. The entire CDR3 protein reads CASSRFSTGTYEQYF.

This clone has ten or more counts. Read sequence stops 3 residues before the CDR3 end, and the germline J gene provides the missing end. This chain uses TRBV29-1 with TRBJ1-2; 7 bases align to TRBD1. The CDR3 covers 12 residues. Germline V lookup: CDR1 SQVTM, CDR2 ANQGSEA. V trimming: 8 bases; J trimming: 2 bases; junction bases outside the gene matches: 5. The CDR3 bases that were read are TGCAGCATTCGACAGGGAAACTATGGC. This translates into CSIRQGNYG. From start to end, the CDR3 is CSIRQGNYGYTF.

This clone occurred many times. The read gets to within 3 residues of the CDR3 end, and the germline J gene fills in the rest. The chain is built from TRBV5-1 and TRBJ1-1; possibly TRBD1 for D (5 bases). CDR1 and CDR2 (germline): SGHRS, YFSETQ. Trimming removed 3 bases from V and 5 bases from J, with 8 bases in between. The CDR3 extends over 12 amino acids. The CDR3 sequence is CASSYSGTEAFF. The sequenced CDR3 bases are TGCGCCAGCAGCTACTCAGGGACTGAA.

A remark on this clone: The read halts 3 residues ahead of the CDR3 end, with the missing end drawn from the germline J gene. This chain links TRBV7-9 with TRBJ1-1; possible D gene TRBD1, 5 bases. This CDR3 is 11 amino acids long. Germline V CDR1 and CDR2: SEHNR, FQNEAQ (reference sequence). CDR3 DNA (partial): TGTGCCAGCAGCTCGCAGGGTTTA. Its protein product is CASSSQGL. The full CDR3 is CASSSQGLAFF. Based on the CDR3 plus reference TRBV7-9 and TRBJ1-1, the full variable domain is DTGVSQNPRHKITKRGQNVTFRCDPISEHNRLYWYRQTLGQGPEFLTYFQNEAQLEKSRLLSDRFSAERPKGSFSTLEIQRTEQGDSAMYLCASSSQGLAFFGQGTRLTVV.

This clone appeared many times. The DNA read from the CDR3 is TGTGCCAGCTCACCTCCGGGACTAGCGGGAAAGGCGTACAATGAG. Encoded protein: CASSPPGLAGKAYNE. In full, the CDR3 is CASSPPGLAGKAYNEQFF. This chain uses TRBV18 with TRBJ2-1, with 13 nucleotides matching TRBD2. The CDR3 is cut off 3 residues early in the read; its end comes from the germline J gene. The V and J ends lost 3 bases and 4 bases, in that order; junction bases with no gene match: 9. The CDR3 consists of 18 residues. Germline V gene lookup returns CDR1 KGHSH and CDR2 LQKENI.

There are many counts of this clone. The CDR3 extends 3 residues past the end of the read, so its final part is completed from the germline J gene. The chain employs TRBV29-1 and TRBJ1-1; D is possibly TRBD1 (5 bases). Germline loops: CDR1 SQVTM, CDR2 ANQGSEA. There are 13 residues in the CDR3. The V end lost 4 bases, the J end lost 4 bases, and 13 bases lay between the germline ends. The CDR3 sequence: CSVVSARGTEAFF. The covered CDR3 bases are TGCAGCGTTGTGTCGGCAAGGGGCACTGAA.

This clone was seen more than once but under ten times. The read ends 3 residues shy of where the CDR3 ends; the end is completed using the germline J gene. The V gene is TRBV7-2, the J gene TRBJ1-1; D is unresolved. The V end was cut by 5 bases, the J end by 0 bases, with 7 bases between. The V gene's germline CDR1 is SGHTA and CDR2 FQGNSA. The CDR3 is made up of 13 amino acids. This chain's CDR3 is CASSPGMNTEAFF. The CDR3 DNA, read in part, is TGTGCCAGCAGCCCGGGGATGAACACTGAA.

This clone was detected many times. The read stops 3 residues short of the end of the CDR3; the missing end is completed from the germline J gene. The chain links TRBV28 to TRBJ2-1, with D unclear. Germline CDR1 reads MDHEN; CDR2 reads SYDVKM. V shed 2 bases and J shed 7 bases, with 18 bases lying between them. The CDR3 runs to 16 residues. CDR3 DNA, as far as it was read: TGTGCCAGCAGTTTAGCCTCATTTGGTACTAAGAATGAG. Protein sequence: CASSLASFGTKNE. From start to end, the CDR3 is CASSLASFGTKNEQFF.

This clone was observed at least ten times. Sequencing ends 3 residues short of the CDR3 end; the germline J gene provides the rest. V usage is TRBV27 and J usage is TRBJ1-5, with D uncertain. The length of the CDR3 is 14 residues. The V and J ends lost 2 bases and 0 bases respectively, with 5 bases between them. CDR1 is MNHEY and CDR2 is SMNVEV in the germline V gene (reference sequence). The CDR3 spells CASSLAASNQPQHF. The sequenced CDR3 bases are TGTGCCAGCAGTTTAGCGGCTAGCAATCAGCCC.

In its sample, this clone was seen a few times. A single base is all that separates this from a far larger clone, so a read error is likely. Read coverage stops 3 residues before the CDR3 terminus; the germline J gene supplies the remainder. V is TRBV19 and J is TRBJ2-3, with TRBD2 matching over 7 bases. CDR3 length: 15 amino acids. After removal of 0 bases from V and 2 bases from J, the junction contained 2 bases not matched to a gene. Germline V gene sequence: CDR1 LNHDA, CDR2 SQIVND (reference sequence). The CDR3 bases that were read are TGTGCCAGTAGTATAGACGGGACTAACACAGATACG. Translation: CASSIDGTNTDT. The complete CDR3 protein is CASSIDGTNTDTQYF.

This clone has a handful of counts. The read ends 3 residues before the CDR3 terminus; that terminus is restored from the germline J gene. The rearrangement uses TRBV19 and TRBJ2-1, with D perhaps TRBD2 (6 bases). CDR1 and CDR2 from the germline V gene are LNHDA and SQIVND (reference sequence). The CDR3 covers 19 residues. Between the trimmed V and J ends, which lost 3 bases and 0 bases, there was a span of 21 bases. Partial CDR3 DNA: TGTGCCAGTAGTATCGGGGGTATCTTTAGCAGCAGCTCCTACAATGAG. This encodes CASSIGGIFSSSSYNE. The whole CDR3 sequence is CASSIGGIFSSSSYNEQFF.

This clone was counted at least ten times. The observed sequence ends 3 residues before the CDR3 terminus, with the missing tail filled in from the germline J gene. The chain recombines TRBV19 with TRBJ2-1, with 10 bases lining up with TRBD2. The CDR3 sequence is 13 residues long. J gave up 6 bases and V 6 bases, and 2 bases lay outside the gene matches. Germline loops: CDR1 LNHDA, CDR2 SQIVND (reference sequence). The CDR3 loop reads CASRPSGSNEQFF. CDR3 DNA, as far as it was read: TGTGCCAGTAGGCCTAGCGGGAGCAATGAG. Full variable domain (missing parts from reference TRBV19 and TRBJ2-1): DGGITQSPKYLFRKEGQNVTLSCEQNLNHDAMYWYRQDPGQGLRLIYYSQIVNDFQKGDIAEGYSVSREKKESFPLTVTSAQKNPTAFYLCASRPSGSNEQFFGPGTRLTVL.

At least ten counts were recorded for this clone. Sequencing ends 3 residues short of the CDR3 end; the germline J gene provides the rest. This chain joins TRBV5-6 and TRBJ1-4, with 7 bases aligning to TRBD1. CDR1 is SGHDT and CDR2 is YYEEEE in the germline V gene. The CDR3 is 15 amino acids. Unmatched junction bases numbered 6, after V lost 3 bases and J lost 4 bases. CDR3 region: CASSYRQGGNEKLFF. The CDR3 bases that were read are TGTGCCAGCAGCTATAGACAGGGCGGTAATGAAAAA.

This clone was detected ten times or more. The read falls 3 residues short of the CDR3 end, and the missing part is taken from the germline J gene. The genes are TRBV5-1 and TRBJ2-7; perhaps TRBD2 as D (5 bases). This CDR3 has 14 residues. The V end was cut by 2 bases, the J end by 3 bases, with 12 bases between. The V gene's germline CDR1 is SGHRS and CDR2 YFSETQ. CDR3 sequence reads: CASSFQRSGYEQYF. The part of the CDR3 DNA that was read is TGCGCCAGCAGCTTCCAGCGGAGTGGCTACGAG.